The entry below describes one TCR beta chain. Which antigen it targets is not known. There are no base qualities to consult, and no much larger clone falls within one base. This entry is derived from a study of T cell changes during pregnancy in multiple sclerosis (dated by TCRdb to the late 2010s). Notes on the research overall: The study looked at changes in the T cell repertoire across pregnancy in women with multiple sclerosis.

Library construction relied on the immunoSEQ multiplex PCR assay. Imported from immuneACCESS, the table was reduced by TCRdb to in-frame sequences with V and J called. These copies leave out some clones; in studies compared against another copy, an unresolved V gene accounts for under half, and the cause of the remainder is not known. The sample table holds tens of thousands of clones, of which 90% were seen once. 0.3% to 0.4% of the sample goes to the ten largest clones. Including cysteine and phenylalanine, the CDR3 has 13 amino acids. Of the read, only the CDR3 DNA is kept; its 39 bases are in frame from base 1. From V the trimming removes 5 bases and from J it removes 0 bases, while the gene matches leave 1 base of the junction unaccounted for. The germline V gene yields SGHTA for CDR1 and FQGNSA for CDR2.

The source material was CD4+ T cells from peripheral blood mononuclear cells, sampled in the second trimester of pregnancy. This TCR was recovered from a female donor with multiple sclerosis, enrolled in a pregnancy study. The V and J genes are TRBV7-2 and TRBJ2-7; 7 of the junction bases match TRBD2. The CDR3 reads as follows: CASSRDYSYEQYF. The nucleotide sequence is TGTGCCAGCAGCCGGGACTACTCCTACGAGCAGTACTTC.